This entry describes one T cell receptor beta chain. Germline values: CDR1 SGHVS, CDR2 FQNEAQ. V shed 3 bases, J shed 3 bases, and the junction held 1 base outside the gene matches. The CDR3 has 14 residues. This sample is drawn from a study of PD-1 blockade in mismatch repair-deficient tumors. The protocol was immunoSEQ multiplex PCR, while the TCRdb copy is restricted to in-frame clones and leaves out a portion. Here the sample spans approximately 110,000 clones, around 80% being singletons. TCRs were sequenced from a few patients responding to pembrolizumab. The sample here was peripheral blood, taken approximately 64 weeks after starting pembrolizumab. The chain couples TRBV7-8 to TRBJ2-1; 8 bases are a match to TRBD2. The clonotype comes from an adult with mismatch repair-deficient cancer. This chain's CDR3 is CASSFAGGYNEQFF. CDR3 sequence (DNA): TGTGCCAGCAGCTTTGCGGGGGGCTACAATGAGCAGTTCTTC.